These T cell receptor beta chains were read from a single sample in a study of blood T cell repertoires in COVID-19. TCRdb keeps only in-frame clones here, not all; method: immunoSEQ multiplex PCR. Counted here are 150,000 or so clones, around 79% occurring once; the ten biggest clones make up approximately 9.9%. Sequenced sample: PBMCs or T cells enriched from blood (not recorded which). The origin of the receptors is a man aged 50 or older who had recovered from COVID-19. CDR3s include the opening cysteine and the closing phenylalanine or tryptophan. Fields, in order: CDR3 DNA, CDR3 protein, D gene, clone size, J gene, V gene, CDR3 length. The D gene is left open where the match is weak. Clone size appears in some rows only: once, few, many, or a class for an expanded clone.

TGTGCCAGCAGTTTTCAGGGGGCGCCGGGTAGAAGCAATCAGCCCCAGCATTTT,CASSFQGAPGRSNQPQHF,TRBD1,few,TRBJ1-5,TRBV28,18
TGTGCCAGCAGTGCGTCTCTTCTCACAGATACGCAGTATTTT,CASSASLLTDTQYF,NA,NA,TRBJ2-3,TRBV2,14
TGTGCCAGCAGTTACACAGGGTTCAACGAGCAGTACTTC,CASSYTGFNEQYF,NA,few,TRBJ2-7,TRBV12-3/TRBV12-4,13
TGTGCCCCTTCGCCTTCAGGGGCGGTCCACACCATATATTTT,CAPSPSGAVHTIYF,NA,NA,TRBJ1-3,TRBV5-8,14
TGTGCCAGCGGGCGTCTACCAGCACAGATGACGCAGTATTTT,CASGRLPAQMTQYF,NA,once,TRBJ2-3,TRBV27,14
TGTGCCACCAGCAGAGGTCCAGCGGGAGCCCACAATGAGCAGTTCTTC,CATSRGPAGAHNEQFF,TRBD2,NA,TRBJ2-1,TRBV15,16
TGTGCCGGCCTTTTTAGGGGATTCAATGAGCAGTTCTTC,CAGLFRGFNEQFF,NA,NA,TRBJ2-1,TRBV6-5,13
TGCGCCAGCAGCAAGACAGGAAACGCGAGGACTGAAGCTTTCTTT,CASSKTGNARTEAFF,NA,NA,TRBJ1-1,TRBV5-1,15
TGTGCCAGCAGCTTGGATACTAGCTACAATGAGCAGTTCTTC,CASSLDTSYNEQFF,NA,NA,TRBJ2-1,TRBV5-6,14
TGTGCCAGCAGTCGCCGGGACAGGAGCACAGATACGCAGTATTTT,CASSRRDRSTDTQYF,TRBD1,NA,TRBJ2-3,TRBV28,15
TGTGCCAGTAGTAACCGGGACAAATTCTCCTACGAGCAGTACTTC,CASSNRDKFSYEQYF,NA,NA,TRBJ2-7,TRBV19,15
TGCGCCAGCAGCCCGGCAGCAGGGGCCGGAACTGAAGCTTTCTTT,CASSPAAGAGTEAFF,NA,NA,TRBJ1-1,TRBV5-1,15
TGTGCCAGCAGTTTATCTAGGGACAGAACCAGGCGGTACTTC,CASSLSRDRTRRYF,TRBD1,once,TRBJ2-7,TRBV27,14
TGTGCCAGCAGTTTCACACTAGCGGAACTCTCCTACGAGCAGTACTTC,CASSFTLAELSYEQYF,TRBD2,NA,TRBJ2-7,TRBV28,16
TGTGCCAGCAGTCCGCAAGGACCGGGAGGGGTTTCTAACTATGGCTACACCTTC,CASSPQGPGGVSNYGYTF,NA,NA,TRBJ1-2,TRBV28,18
TGTGCCAGCAGCTTAGAGGACAGGCTGAATGGCTACACCTTC,CASSLEDRLNGYTF,TRBD1,NA,TRBJ1-2,TRBV11-1,14
TGTGCCAGCAGCGTAGCGGTGAACACCGGGGAGCTGTTTTTT,CASSVAVNTGELFF,NA,NA,TRBJ2-2,TRBV9,14
TGTGCCAGCAGCCGCCTGCCAGGGGGAGGCTACACCTTC,CASSRLPGGGYTF,TRBD1,NA,TRBJ1-2,TRBV7-3,13
TGCAGCGTCGGACTAGCGGGAGGGCTACGCGATGAGCAGTTCTTC,CSVGLAGGLRDEQFF,TRBD2,NA,TRBJ2-1,TRBV29-1,15
TGCGCCAGCAGCTTAGACAGTACTTCTGGAAACACCATATATTTT,CASSLDSTSGNTIYF,NA,NA,TRBJ1-3,TRBV5-1,15
TGTGCCAGCATGGTGGAGAGGGTTGGTCAGCCCCAGCATTTT,CASMVERVGQPQHF,NA,NA,TRBJ1-5,TRBV7-8,14
TGTGCCAGCAGCCACCGAGAGGGCCGAAGAAGCACAGATACGCAGTATTTT,CASSHREGRRSTDTQYF,NA,NA,TRBJ2-3,TRBV7-3,17
TGCGCCAGCAGCTTGGAGAGGGCAACTGAAGCTTTCTTT,CASSLERATEAFF,NA,NA,TRBJ1-1,TRBV5-1,13
TGTGCCAGCAGTGTAGGGGACAGAAGGAGCTCCTATAATTCACCCCTCCACTTT,CASSVGDRRSSYNSPLHF,TRBD1,NA,TRBJ1-6,TRBV2,18
TGTGCCAGCAGCCAAGGACAGGGGGGAGAAGCTTTCTTT,CASSQGQGGEAFF,TRBD1,once,TRBJ1-1,TRBV3-1/TRBV3-2,13
TGTGCCAGCAGCCAAAAGGGACAGGGGTATGGCTACACCTTC,CASSQKGQGYGYTF,TRBD1,NA,TRBJ1-2,TRBV16,14
TGTGCCACCAGCGTCTGGGGGGGGTTGAGGGAGACCCAGTACTTC,CATSVWGGLRETQYF,TRBD2,NA,TRBJ2-5,TRBV15,15